These T cell receptor beta chains were read from a single sample in a study of T cell responses to AZD1222 COVID-19 vaccine. TCRdb's table, derived via immunoSEQ multiplex PCR, lists solely in-frame clones and lacks some. The sample lists approximately 75,000 clones, roughly 90% occurring once. The material was peripheral blood, obtained 28 days after the second AZD1222 dose. The receptors shown here come from an adult who received the AZD1222 COVID-19 vaccine. CDR3s include the opening cysteine and the closing phenylalanine or tryptophan. Each record gives: V gene, clone size, D gene, J gene, CDR3 protein, CDR3 DNA. D genes are given only for firm matches. Rows give clone size only sometimes, using once, few, many, or a class for an expanded clone.

>TRBV27|-|-|TRBJ2-3
CASSLLRTFTDTQYF
TGTGCCAGCAGTTTACTCCGGACATTCACAGATACGCAGTATTTT
>TRBV7-2|-|-|TRBJ1-1
CASSLKWQGNTEAFF
TGTGCCAGCAGCTTAAAGTGGCAGGGGAACACTGAAGCTTTCTTT
>TRBV7-2|-|TRBD1|TRBJ2-1
CASSLALRQGDNEQFF
TGTGCCAGCAGCTTAGCGCTTCGACAGGGCGACAATGAGCAGTTCTTC
>TRBV2|-|-|TRBJ1-2
CASSDDYGYTF
TGTGCCAGCAGTGACGACTATGGCTACACCTTC
>TRBV7-2|-|-|TRBJ1-6
CASSQRGAGSPLHF
TGTGCCAGCAGCCAAAGGGGAGCAGGTTCACCCCTCCACTTT
>TRBV6-6|-|-|TRBJ2-7
CATGPNTYEQYF
TGTGCCACAGGACCGAATACCTACGAGCAGTACTTC
>TRBV28|-|-|TRBJ1-1
CASSSPGQPNTEAFF
TGTGCCAGCAGTTCCCCGGGGCAGCCGAACACTGAAGCTTTCTTT
>TRBV5-8|-|-|TRBJ2-1
CASSLFRLSSYNEQFF
TGTGCCAGCAGCTTGTTCCGTTTGAGCTCCTACAATGAGCAGTTCTTC
>TRBV6-5|once|-|TRBJ1-1
CASSISGMNTEAFF
TGTGCCAGCAGCATCTCCGGGATGAACACTGAAGCTTTCTTT
>TRBV5-4|-|-|TRBJ1-4
CASSLDRGEKLFF
TGTGCCAGCAGCTTGGACAGAGGCGAAAAACTGTTTTTT
>TRBV5-1|-|-|TRBJ2-2
CASTAGGANTGELFF
TGCGCCAGCACCGCCGGGGGCGCGAACACCGGGGAGCTGTTTTTT
>TRBV14|-|-|TRBJ2-3
CASSHRQVADTQYF
TGTGCCAGCAGCCATCGACAGGTCGCAGATACGCAGTATTTT
>TRBV28|-|TRBD1|TRBJ1-5
CASRGGGNQPQHF
TGTGCCAGCAGAGGGGGCGGCAATCAGCCCCAGCATTTT
>TRBV28|-|-|TRBJ1-2
CASRDSFYGYTF
TGTGCCAGCAGGGACAGCTTCTATGGCTACACCTTC
>TRBV5-1|-|TRBD1|TRBJ1-5
CASSLAPGRGQPQHF
TGCGCCAGCAGCTTGGCCCCCGGCAGGGGGCAGCCCCAGCATTTT
>TRBV12-3/TRBV12-4|-|-|TRBJ2-1
CASSPRSNEQFF
TGTGCCAGCAGCCCAAGGAGCAATGAGCAGTTCTTC
>TRBV30|-|-|TRBJ1-1
CAWSPRPDTEAFF
TGTGCCTGGAGTCCCCGCCCTGACACTGAAGCTTTCTTT
>TRBV14|-|-|TRBJ1-2
CASSQAGRYGYTF
TGTGCCAGCAGCCAAGCGGGTCGTTATGGCTACACCTTC
>TRBV7-2|-|-|TRBJ1-1
CASSPGQNTEAFF
TGTGCCAGCAGCCCGGGACAGAACACTGAAGCTTTCTTT
>TRBV28|-|-|TRBJ2-5
CASSFGTETQYF
TGTGCCAGCAGTTTCGGGACAGAGACCCAGTACTTC
>TRBV24-1|-|TRBD1|TRBJ2-3
CATKQGASDTQYF
TGTGCCACCAAACAGGGGGCGTCAGATACGCAGTATTTT
>TRBV6-2/TRBV6-3|-|-|TRBJ1-5
CASSYPDLARNQPQHF
TGTGCCAGCAGTTATCCGGACCTGGCGAGAAATCAGCCCCAGCATTTT
>TRBV19|-|TRBD1|TRBJ1-2
CASSIGTGSYGYTF
TGTGCCAGTAGTATAGGGACAGGGAGCTATGGCTACACCTTC
>TRBV27|-|-|TRBJ1-6
CASSLLQGSSPLHF
TGTGCCAGCAGTTTACTTCAGGGCAGTTCACCCCTCCACTTT
>TRBV7-9|-|TRBD2|TRBJ2-1
CASSPRLASDNEQFF
TGTGCCAGCAGCCCTCGACTAGCGAGCGACAATGAGCAGTTCTTC